Following are 12 T cell receptor beta chains from one sample sequenced in a study of blood T cells in healthy people across ages. Through a sample-barcoded 5' primer and a J-beta primer mix, a second PCR was run for roughly 6 to 11 cycles. TCRdb used MiXCR to reprocess the 5' RACE reads, holding one entry per CDR3 protein. The sample lists 720,000 or so distinct CDR3 sequences, approximately 40% occurring once. Material for sequencing was blood. These receptors all come from an elderly man in good health.

This sequence joins TRBV7-9 and TRBJ2-7; 10 bases are shared with TRBD2. The CDR3 length is 16 residues. J lost 2 bases, V lost 5 bases, and 9 bases had no gene match. CDR1 and CDR2 (germline): SEHNR, FQNEAQ (reference sequence). In nucleotides, the CDR3 is TGTGCCAGCAGCACCGGAGGACTAGCGGACACCTACGAGCAGTACTTC. It encodes CASSTGGLADTYEQYF.

This clonotype was seen a few times. V is TRBV5-1 and J is TRBJ2-5; D ambiguous. This CDR3 has 14 residues. Trimming stripped 5 bases from V and 2 bases from J, with 13 bases between. Germline loops: CDR1 SGHRS, CDR2 YFSETQ. This chain's CDR3 is CASRSQITQETQYF. The CDR3 bases are TGCGCCAGCAGATCACAGATCACTCAAGAGACCCAGTACTTC.

This chain joins TRBV24-1 and TRBJ1-4, with D perhaps matching TRBD1 (5 bases). The V gene's germline CDR1 is KGHDR and CDR2 SFDVKD. Trimming took off 2 bases at V and 3 bases at J, with 15 bases between the two ends. The CDR3 sequence is 17 residues long. CDR3 region: CATSDSSTGRANEKLFF. CDR3 DNA sequence: TGTGCCACCAGTGATTCAAGTACAGGCCGGGCTAATGAAAAACTGTTTTTT.

The chain combines TRBV20-1 with TRBJ2-3; D is possibly TRBD1 (5 bases). The germline gives CDR1 DFQATT, CDR2 SNEGSKA (reference sequence). The CDR3 is made up of 15 amino acids. V dropped 2 bases and J dropped 1 base, with 13 bases sitting between them. DNA of the CDR3: TGCAGTGCTAGAACAACAGGCGACGGCACAGATACGCAGTATTTT. It codes for CSARTTGDGTDTQYF.

This clonotype was seen at least ten times. The gene calls are TRBV29-1 and TRBJ2-4; D is perhaps TRBD1 (6 bases). Germline CDR1 SQVTM, CDR2 ANQGSEA. Trimming left V 7 bases short and J 4 bases short, with 17 bases between. CDR3 length: 14 amino acids. The CDR3 sequence: CSGVNDRTKNIQYF. As DNA, the CDR3 is TGCAGCGGTGTTAACGACAGGACTAAAAACATTCAGTACTTC.

The chain recombines TRBV30 with TRBJ2-2; tentatively, D is TRBD1 or TRBD2 (5 bases each). Trimming left V 3 bases short and J 6 bases short, with 14 bases between. The CDR3 loop spans 14 amino acids. Germline V gives CDR1 GTSNPN, CDR2 SVGIG (reference sequence). CDR3 bases: TGTGCCTGGAGACAAGACGGGGCGTCCGGGGAGCTGTTTTTT. Its translation: CAWRQDGASGELFF.

V and J are TRBV7-2 and TRBJ2-7, with D possibly TRBD1 on 5 matching bases. The germline V gene has CDR1 SGHTA and CDR2 FQGNSA. V lost 4 bases, J lost 2 bases, and 15 bases lay in between. This CDR3 comprises 15 residues. The CDR3 reads CASSSSRGLTYEQYF. DNA for the CDR3: TGTGCCAGCAGCTCCTCTAGGGGATTAACCTACGAGCAGTACTTC.

V and J are TRBV6-2 or TRBV6-3 and TRBJ2-3; 9 nucleotides agree with TRBD1. J lost 3 bases, V lost 2 bases, and 6 bases had no gene match. The CDR3 length is 16 residues. CDR1 and CDR2 from the germline V gene are MNHEY and SVGEGT. In DNA form, the CDR3 reads TGTGCCAGCAGTTACAACACAGGGGGCTGGACAGATACGCAGTATTTT. Protein product: CASSYNTGGWTDTQYF.

This clonotype was picked up one time. V is TRBV28 and J is TRBJ2-5, with D uncertain. The CDR3 totals 13 residues. CDR1 is MDHEN and CDR2 is SYDVKM in the germline V gene. The V gene lost 6 bases and the J gene lost 1 base, with 9 bases spanning the gap. The CDR3 region has the DNA TGTGCCAGCAGCCATTACAGCCAAGAGACCCAGTACTTC. This sequence encodes CASSHYSQETQYF.

The sample holds a few counts of this clonotype. The chain has TRBV11-2 and TRBJ2-1, with 10 bases identical to TRBD2. This CDR3 has 17 amino acids. The junction had 10 bases not matched to a gene; V was cut back by 5 bases and J by 3 bases. The germline V gene has CDR1 SGHAT and CDR2 FQNNGV. CDR3 DNA sequence: TGTGCCAGCAGCAGGACTAGCGGCAATCCTAACTACAATGAGCAGTTCTTC. It codes for CASSRTSGNPNYNEQFF.

Only a few counts were recorded for this clonotype. The CDR3 protein is CASSQNSGANYGYTF. In DNA form, the CDR3 reads TGTGCCAGCAGCCAAAATAGCGGGGCCAACTATGGCTACACCTTC. The chain recombines TRBV14 with TRBJ1-2; D is perhaps TRBD1 (5 bases). The CDR3 sequence is 15 residues long. V shed 2 bases and J shed 2 bases, with 12 bases lying between them. The germline V gene encodes CDR1 SGHDN and CDR2 FVKESK.

The chain recombines TRBV5-6 with TRBJ1-5, with 7 bases fitting TRBD1. CDR3 size: 14 residues. With 4 bases clipped from V and 6 bases from J, the junction kept 7 bases outside the gene matches. CDR1 SGHDT and CDR2 YYEEEE come from the germline V gene. The DNA of the CDR3 is TGTGCCAGCAGCCCGCACGGGACAGTTCAGCCCCAGCATTTT. Translating gives CASSPHGTVQPQHF.